This T cell receptor (beta chain) appears in the sequencing data of a study of T cell repertoires in cytomegalovirus infection. V shed 4 bases and J shed 0 bases, with 15 bases lying between them. The CDR3 is 16 residues long. Germline V gene sequence: CDR1 MNHEY, CDR2 SMNVEV (reference sequence). Comment on this clonotype: Its antigen remains unidentified.

MiXCR was run by TCRdb on the reads, yielding one entry per CDR3 protein. The data contain 750,000 to 950,000 distinct CDR3 sequences, 25% to 30% of them singletons. This receptor was taken from a human donor in good health (CMV status not recorded). Some clones in this sample may be carry-over from other donors' samples. The starting material was cultured CD8+ T cells from PBMCs, obtained from culture after CMV antigen stimulation. V usage is TRBV27 and J usage is TRBJ1-1, with D perhaps matching TRBD1 (5 bases). CDR3 region: CASSSLQGTMNTEAFF. The CDR3, as DNA: TGTGCCAGCAGTTCCCTGCAGGGTACAATGAACACTGAAGCTTTCTTT.